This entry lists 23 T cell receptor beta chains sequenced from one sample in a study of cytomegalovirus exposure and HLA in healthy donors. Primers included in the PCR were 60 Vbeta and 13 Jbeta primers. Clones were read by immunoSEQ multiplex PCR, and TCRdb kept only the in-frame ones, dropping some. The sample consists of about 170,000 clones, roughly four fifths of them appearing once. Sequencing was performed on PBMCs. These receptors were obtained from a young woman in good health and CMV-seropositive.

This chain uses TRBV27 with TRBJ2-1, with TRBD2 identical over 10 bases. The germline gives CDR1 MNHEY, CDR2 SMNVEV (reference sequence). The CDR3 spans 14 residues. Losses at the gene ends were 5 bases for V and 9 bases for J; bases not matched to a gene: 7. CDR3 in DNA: TGTGCCAGCAGTCTGGGGACTAGCGCAACTGAGCAGTTCTTC. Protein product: CASSLGTSATEQFF.

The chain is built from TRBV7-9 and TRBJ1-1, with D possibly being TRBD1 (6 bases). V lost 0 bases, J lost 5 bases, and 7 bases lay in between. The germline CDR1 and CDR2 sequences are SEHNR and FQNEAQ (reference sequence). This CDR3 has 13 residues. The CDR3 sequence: CASSLAQGTEAFF. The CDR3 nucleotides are TGTGCCAGCAGCTTAGCGCAGGGGACTGAAGCTTTCTTT.

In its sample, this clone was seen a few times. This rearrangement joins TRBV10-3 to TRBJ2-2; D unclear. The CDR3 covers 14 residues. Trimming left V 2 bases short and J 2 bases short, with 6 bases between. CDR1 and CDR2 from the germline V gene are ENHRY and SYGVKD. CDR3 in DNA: TGTGCCATCAGTGAGCCTATTAACACCGGGGAGCTGTTTTTT. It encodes CAISEPINTGELFF.

The CDR3 is CASSVLAGDGGELFF. CDR3 nucleotides: TGTGCCAGCAGTGTACTAGCGGGAGATGGGGGGGAGCTGTTTTTT. The V call is TRBV6-1, the J call TRBJ2-2; 11 bases match TRBD2. V lost 4 bases, J lost 8 bases, and 6 bases stayed unmatched. The germline gives CDR1 MNHNS, CDR2 SASEGT. This CDR3 region has 15 residues.

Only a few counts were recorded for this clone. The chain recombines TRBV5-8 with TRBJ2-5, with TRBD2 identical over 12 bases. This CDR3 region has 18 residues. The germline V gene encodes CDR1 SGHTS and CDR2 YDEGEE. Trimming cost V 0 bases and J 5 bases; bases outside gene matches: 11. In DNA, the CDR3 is TGTGCCAGCAGCTTGGTATCCGTCCTAGCGGGGGGGAGCGAGACCCAGTACTTC. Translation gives CASSLVSVLAGGSETQYF.

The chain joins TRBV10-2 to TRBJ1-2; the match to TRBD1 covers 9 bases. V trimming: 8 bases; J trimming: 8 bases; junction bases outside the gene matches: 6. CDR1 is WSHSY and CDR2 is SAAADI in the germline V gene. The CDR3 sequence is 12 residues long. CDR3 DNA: TGCGCCAGCCTCCGGGACAGGGAAGGCTACACCTTC. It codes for CASLRDREGYTF.

The CDR3: CASSAGTARNTIYF. CDR3 nucleotides: TGTGCCAGCAGTGCCGGGACAGCCAGAAACACCATATATTTT. This chain links TRBV2 with TRBJ1-3; 7 bases fit TRBD1. This CDR3 contains 14 residues. Germline V gene lookup returns CDR1 SNHLY and CDR2 FYNNEI. Trimming took 4 bases from V and 5 from J; bases not matched to a gene: 5.

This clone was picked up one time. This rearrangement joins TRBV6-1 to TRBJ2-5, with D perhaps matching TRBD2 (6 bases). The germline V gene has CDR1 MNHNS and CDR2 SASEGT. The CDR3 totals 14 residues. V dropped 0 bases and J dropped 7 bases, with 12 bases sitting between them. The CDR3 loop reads CASSEAGGGWTQYF. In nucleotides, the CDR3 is TGTGCCAGCAGTGAAGCGGGGGGAGGATGGACCCAGTACTTC.

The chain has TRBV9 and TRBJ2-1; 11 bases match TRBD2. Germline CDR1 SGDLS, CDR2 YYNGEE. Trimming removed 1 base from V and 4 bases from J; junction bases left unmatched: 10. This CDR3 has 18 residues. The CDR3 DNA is TGTGCCAGCAGCGTATCGGCTGTAGCGGGGGGGCTGTACAATGAGCAGTTCTTC. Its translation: CASSVSAVAGGLYNEQFF.

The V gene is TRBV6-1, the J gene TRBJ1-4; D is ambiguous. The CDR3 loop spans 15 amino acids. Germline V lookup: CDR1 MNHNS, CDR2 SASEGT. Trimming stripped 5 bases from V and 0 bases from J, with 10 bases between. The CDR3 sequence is CASSPHSATNEKLFF. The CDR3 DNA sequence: TGTGCCAGCAGTCCTCACAGTGCAACTAATGAAAAACTGTTTTTT.

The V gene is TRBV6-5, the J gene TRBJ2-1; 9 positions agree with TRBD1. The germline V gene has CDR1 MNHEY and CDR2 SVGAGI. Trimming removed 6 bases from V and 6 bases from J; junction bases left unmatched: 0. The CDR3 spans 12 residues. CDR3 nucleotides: TGTGCCAGCAGGACAGGGGGCAATGAGCAGTTCTTC. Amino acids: CASRTGGNEQFF.

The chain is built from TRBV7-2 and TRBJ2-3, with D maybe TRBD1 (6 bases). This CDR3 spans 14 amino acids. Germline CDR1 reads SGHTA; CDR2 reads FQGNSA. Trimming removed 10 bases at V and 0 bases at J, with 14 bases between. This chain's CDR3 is CATGGSTSTDTQYF. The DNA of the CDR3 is TGTGCCACTGGGGGCAGCACTAGCACAGATACGCAGTATTTT.

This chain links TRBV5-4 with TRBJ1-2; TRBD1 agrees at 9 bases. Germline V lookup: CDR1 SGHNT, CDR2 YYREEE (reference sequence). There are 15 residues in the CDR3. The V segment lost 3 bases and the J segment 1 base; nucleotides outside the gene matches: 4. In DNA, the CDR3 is TGTGCCAGCAGCTCCCGGACAGGGGATAACTATGGCTACACCTTC. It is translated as CASSSRTGDNYGYTF.

The CDR3 sequence is CASSELRAGETQYF. CDR3 DNA: TGTGCCAGCAGTGAATTACGGGCGGGAGAGACCCAGTACTTC. The chain combines TRBV25-1 with TRBJ2-5; D is possibly TRBD2 (5 bases). Per the germline V gene, CDR1 is MGHDK and CDR2 is SYGVNS. This CDR3 is 14 amino acids long. Deletions cut 1 base from V and 4 bases from J, with 10 bases between.

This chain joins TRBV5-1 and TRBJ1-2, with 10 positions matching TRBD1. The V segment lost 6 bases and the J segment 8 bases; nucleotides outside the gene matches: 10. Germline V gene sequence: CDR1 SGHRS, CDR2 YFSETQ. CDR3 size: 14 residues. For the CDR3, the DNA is TGCGCCAGCAACCGGGACAGGGGCGCCAGGGGCTACACCTTC. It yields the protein CASNRDRGARGYTF.

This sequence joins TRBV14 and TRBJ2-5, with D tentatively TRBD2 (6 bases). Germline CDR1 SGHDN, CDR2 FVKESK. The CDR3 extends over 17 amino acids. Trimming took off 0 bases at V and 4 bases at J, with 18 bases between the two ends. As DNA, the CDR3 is TGTGCCAGCAGCCAAGATCAGCTTGCGGGAAGGGGAGAGACCCAGTACTTC. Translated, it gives CASSQDQLAGRGETQYF.

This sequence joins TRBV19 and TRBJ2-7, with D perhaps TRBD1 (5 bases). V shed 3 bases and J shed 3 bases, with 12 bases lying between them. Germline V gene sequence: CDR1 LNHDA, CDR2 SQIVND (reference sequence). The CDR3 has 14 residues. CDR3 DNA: TGTGCCAGTAGTATCTTTGAGGACAACTACGAGCAGTACTTC. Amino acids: CASSIFEDNYEQYF. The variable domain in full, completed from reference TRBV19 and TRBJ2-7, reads DGGITQSPKYLFRKEGQNVTLSCEQNLNHDAMYWYRQDPGQGLRLIYYSQIVNDFQKGDIAEGYSVSREKKESFPLTVTSAQKNPTAFYLCASSIFEDNYEQYFGPGTRLTVT.

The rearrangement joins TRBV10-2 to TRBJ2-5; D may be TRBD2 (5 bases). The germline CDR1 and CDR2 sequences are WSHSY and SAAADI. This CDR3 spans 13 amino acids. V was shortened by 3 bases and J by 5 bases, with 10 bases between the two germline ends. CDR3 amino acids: CASSDGGRETQYF. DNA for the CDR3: TGCGCCAGCAGTGACGGCGGGCGGGAGACCCAGTACTTC.

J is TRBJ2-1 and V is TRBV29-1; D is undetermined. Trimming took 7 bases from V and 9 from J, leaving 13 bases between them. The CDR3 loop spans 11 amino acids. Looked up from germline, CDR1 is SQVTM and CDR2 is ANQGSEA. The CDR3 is CSGTELGEQFF. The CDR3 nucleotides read TGCAGCGGTACCGAGCTAGGTGAGCAGTTCTTC.

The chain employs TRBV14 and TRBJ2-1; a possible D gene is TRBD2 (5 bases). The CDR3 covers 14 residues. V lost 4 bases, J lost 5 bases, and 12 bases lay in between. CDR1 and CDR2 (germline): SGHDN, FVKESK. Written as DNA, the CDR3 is TGTGCCAGCAGCCCATGGACTGCTCACAATGAGCAGTTCTTC. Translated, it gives CASSPWTAHNEQFF.

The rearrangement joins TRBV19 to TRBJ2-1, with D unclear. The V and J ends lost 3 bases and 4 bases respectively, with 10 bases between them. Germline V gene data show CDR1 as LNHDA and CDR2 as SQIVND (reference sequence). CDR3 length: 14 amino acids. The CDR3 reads CASSIWRRYNEQFF. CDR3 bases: TGTGCCAGTAGTATTTGGCGGAGATACAATGAGCAGTTCTTC.

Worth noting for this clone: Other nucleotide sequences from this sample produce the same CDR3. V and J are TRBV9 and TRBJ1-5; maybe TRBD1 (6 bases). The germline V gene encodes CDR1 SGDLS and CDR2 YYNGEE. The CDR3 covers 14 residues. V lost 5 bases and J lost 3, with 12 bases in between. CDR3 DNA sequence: TGTGCCAGCAGTTCCGGACAGATCAATCAGCCCCAGCATTTT. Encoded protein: CASSSGQINQPQHF.

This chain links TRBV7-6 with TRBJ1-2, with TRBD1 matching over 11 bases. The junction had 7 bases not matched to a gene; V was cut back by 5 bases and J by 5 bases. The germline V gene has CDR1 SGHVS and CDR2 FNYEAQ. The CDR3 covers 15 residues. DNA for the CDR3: TGTGCCAGCAGCCCCGGGACAGGGGGTCAATATGGCTACACCTTC. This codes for CASSPGTGGQYGYTF.